Below, 26 T cell receptor beta chains from the same sample are listed, as sequenced in a study of blood T cell repertoires in COVID-19. Profiling relied on immunoSEQ multiplex PCR, and the TCRdb table lists in-frame clones only, not all of them. The table has roughly 330,000 clones, approximately 85% seen once. Sequencing was performed on peripheral blood. All receptors derive from a woman between 50 and 59 years old with acute or convalescent COVID-19.

CDR3 coding DNA: TGCAGCGTCAAACCTGGACTTAACACCGGGGAGCTGTTTTTT. It translates to CSVKPGLNTGELFF. This chain links TRBV29-1 with TRBJ2-2; D is possibly TRBD2 (5 bases). The length of the CDR3 is 14 residues. Germline V gene sequence: CDR1 SQVTM, CDR2 ANQGSEA. Between the trimmed V and J ends, which lost 6 bases and 2 bases, there was a span of 13 bases.

The J gene is TRBJ2-7, the V gene TRBV27; 10 bases are shared with TRBD1. CDR1 and CDR2 (germline): MNHEY, SMNVEV (reference sequence). The ends lost 6 bases at V and 5 bases at J; junction bases unmatched: 10. This CDR3 has 15 amino acids. DNA of the CDR3: TGTGCCAGCAGGAGGGGGGACAGGGGATTCCACGAGCAGTACTTC. This sequence encodes CASRRGDRGFHEQYF.

The chain recombines TRBV9 with TRBJ2-7; 7 positions agree with TRBD1. The CDR3 sequence is 14 residues long. The V and J ends lost 3 bases and 2 bases, in that order; junction bases with no gene match: 5. Germline V gene lookup returns CDR1 SGDLS and CDR2 YYNGEE. CDR3 coding DNA: TGTGCCAGCAGCGCTTCGACAGGGACCTACGAGCAGTACTTC. Translating gives CASSASTGTYEQYF.

The J gene is TRBJ2-3, the V gene TRBV24-1, with TRBD2 as a possible D gene (5 bases). The CDR3 is made up of 16 amino acids. Germline CDR1 is KGHDR and CDR2 is SFDVKD. V shed 3 bases and J shed 0 bases, with 12 bases lying between them. Here the CDR3 DNA reads TGTGCCACCAGTGATCCAAGCGGTCCTAGCACAGATACGCAGTATTTT. This sequence encodes CATSDPSGPSTDTQYF.

This clone appeared a single time. This chain connects TRBV11-3 to TRBJ2-1, with TRBD2 identical over 7 bases. The CDR3 contains 17 residues. CDR1 is SGHNT and CDR2 is YENEEA in the germline V gene. The V segment lost 1 base and the J segment 4 bases; nucleotides outside the gene matches: 10. Written as DNA, the CDR3 is TGTGCCAGCAGCTTAGTTTTAGGGCTAGCGGCATACAATGAGCAGTTCTTC. Amino acids: CASSLVLGLAAYNEQFF.

This clone was recorded once. The chain combines TRBV12-3 or TRBV12-4 with TRBJ2-7; D is ambiguous. CDR3 size: 12 residues. Trimming left V 4 bases short and J 3 bases short, with 7 bases between. The CDR3 region is CASSWSYYEQYF. CDR3 sequence (DNA): TGTGCCAGCAGTTGGTCCTACTACGAGCAGTACTTC.

This chain connects TRBV7-8 to TRBJ1-6, with 8 bases aligning to TRBD1. Per the germline V gene, CDR1 is SGHVS and CDR2 is FQNEAQ. Trimming cost V 3 bases and J 7 bases; bases outside gene matches: 2. The CDR3 totals 14 residues. CDR3 DNA: TGTGCCAGCAGCTTCGACAGGGGAAATTCACCCCTCCACTTT. It encodes CASSFDRGNSPLHF.

CDR3 region: CASSLSGRSQETQYF. In DNA, the CDR3 is TGTGCCAGCAGCCTTAGCGGGAGGAGCCAAGAGACCCAGTACTTC. The gene calls are TRBV3-1 (or the pseudogene TRBV3-2) and TRBJ2-5; 10 nucleotides align to TRBD2. From germline, CDR1 is LGHDT and CDR2 YNNKEL (reference sequence). CDR3 length: 15 residues. The junction had 3 bases not matched to a gene; V was cut back by 4 bases and J by 1 base.

The CDR3 sequence: CASSQRTGGEANYGYTF. CDR3 bases: TGTGCCAGCTCACAGCGGACAGGGGGTGAAGCTAACTATGGCTACACCTTC. The V and J genes are TRBV18 and TRBJ1-2; TRBD1 aligns across 10 bases. Germline lookup yields CDR1 KGHSH and CDR2 LQKENI. Trimming removed 4 bases from V and 0 bases from J; junction bases left unmatched: 8. The CDR3 extends over 17 amino acids.

The chain uses TRBV27 and TRBJ2-7; maybe TRBD2 (5 bases). CDR1 is MNHEY and CDR2 is SMNVEV in the germline V gene (reference sequence). CDR3 size: 14 residues. With 3 bases removed from V and 0 bases from J, the gap between germline ends came to 9 bases. The CDR3 bases are TGTGCCAGCAGTTTGGAGCGGTACTCCTACGAGCAGTACTTC. Protein sequence: CASSLERYSYEQYF.

The genes are TRBV18 and TRBJ1-3; D is uncertain. Germline V gene data show CDR1 as KGHSH and CDR2 as LQKENI. This CDR3 region has 12 residues. V was shortened by 1 base and J by 10 bases, with 8 bases between the two germline ends. Written as DNA, the CDR3 is TGTGCCAGCTCACCACAAGAGAATACCATATATTTT. Protein: CASSPQENTIYF.

This clone was recorded a few times. This rearrangement joins TRBV19 to TRBJ2-1; 8 bases align to TRBD2. Germline assignment: CDR1 LNHDA and CDR2 SQIVND (reference sequence). The CDR3 loop spans 15 amino acids. Trimming took 4 bases from V and 1 from J; bases not matched to a gene: 3. The CDR3, as DNA: TGTGCCAGTAGTACCACTAGCGGTTCCTACAATGAGCAGTTCTTC. It codes for CASSTTSGSYNEQFF.

Regarding this clone: The sample contains more than one DNA sequence encoding this CDR3. J is TRBJ1-4 and V is TRBV30, with D uncertain. Germline V gives CDR1 GTSNPN, CDR2 SVGIG (reference sequence). The CDR3 covers 12 residues. With 0 bases removed from V and 8 bases from J, the gap between germline ends came to 7 bases. The CDR3 region is CAWSVQVEKLFF. Here the CDR3 DNA reads TGTGCCTGGAGTGTTCAGGTAGAAAAACTGTTTTTT.

The chain links TRBV4-1 to TRBJ1-6; D is undetermined. This CDR3 contains 16 residues. Looked up from germline, CDR1 is MGHRA and CDR2 is YSYEKL. With 1 base removed from V and 4 bases from J, the gap between germline ends came to 11 bases. This chain's CDR3 is CASSQVTGKYNSPLHF. Written as DNA, the CDR3 is TGCGCCAGCAGCCAAGTTACGGGAAAGTATAATTCACCCCTCCACTTT.

The chain uses TRBV5-5 and TRBJ2-5, with D perhaps matching TRBD1 (5 bases). Germline CDR1 reads SGHKS; CDR2 reads YYEKEE (reference sequence). Trimming removed 1 base at V and 5 bases at J, with 15 bases between. The CDR3 totals 15 residues. The CDR3 here is CASSLSATVMETQYF. In DNA form, the CDR3 reads TGTGCCAGCAGCTTGTCGGCGACAGTAATGGAGACCCAGTACTTC. The variable domain in full, with the rest retrieved from reference TRBV5-5 and TRBJ2-5, is DAGVTQSPTHLIKTRGQQVTLRCSPISGHKSVSWYQQVLGQGPQFIFQYYEKEERGRGNFPDRFSARQFPNYSSELNVNALLLGDSALYLCASSLSATVMETQYFGPGTRLLVL.

The chain's CDR3 is CASTGGGAYNEQFF. CDR3 in DNA: TGCGCCAGCACCGGTGGCGGAGCCTACAATGAGCAGTTCTTC. The gene calls are TRBV5-1 and TRBJ2-1, with unresolved D. The CDR3 has 14 residues. CDR1 and CDR2 from the germline V gene are SGHRS and YFSETQ. V lost 6 bases, J lost 2 bases, and 12 bases lay in between.

The rearrangement joins TRBV11-3 to TRBJ2-5; 7 bases are shared with TRBD1. The V segment lost 1 base and the J segment 2 bases; nucleotides outside the gene matches: 1. CDR1 is SGHNT and CDR2 is YENEEA in the germline V gene. The CDR3 spans 14 residues. The chain's CDR3 is CASSLGGQQETQYF. The CDR3 DNA follows: TGTGCCAGCAGCTTAGGGGGACAGCAAGAGACCCAGTACTTC.

The rearrangement uses TRBV7-9 and TRBJ2-7; D might be TRBD1 (6 bases). CDR3 length: 15 amino acids. Germline assignment: CDR1 SEHNR and CDR2 FQNEAQ (reference sequence). Deletions cut 5 bases from V and 2 bases from J, with 16 bases between. CDR3 region: CASSTTNRVPYEQYF. The CDR3 DNA reads as TGTGCCAGCAGCACAACCAACAGGGTTCCCTACGAGCAGTACTTC.

About this clone: This specimen includes other DNA sequences encoding the same CDR3. This rearrangement joins TRBV9 to TRBJ2-1, with 7 bases aligning to TRBD2. The CDR3 has 15 residues. CDR1 SGDLS and CDR2 YYNGEE come from the germline V gene. J gave up 5 bases and V 0 bases, and 5 bases lay outside the gene matches. The CDR3 DNA reads TGTGCCAGCAGCGTAGAGGGTCGGGGGGACAATGAGCAGTTCTTC. Its protein product is CASSVEGRGDNEQFF.

The genes are TRBV12-3 or TRBV12-4 and TRBJ2-2; D remains ambiguous. The ends were cut back, 0 bases at V and 15 bases at J, with 8 bases in the middle. This CDR3 comprises 11 residues. This chain's CDR3 is CASSLAPVLFF. For the CDR3, the DNA is TGTGCCAGCAGTTTAGCCCCAGTCTTGTTTTTT.

The chain uses TRBV3-1 (or the pseudogene TRBV3-2) and TRBJ2-7; 8 bases line up with TRBD2. The CDR3 is 15 residues long. Trimming at V came to 7 bases and at J to 7 bases, leaving 15 bases not matched to a gene. Germline CDR1 is LGHDT and CDR2 is YNNKEL (reference sequence). The DNA for the CDR3 is TGTGCCAGCACCACCTCGAAGCCATCGGGGGGGGAGCAGTACTTC. Translation gives CASTTSKPSGGEQYF.

J is TRBJ1-3 and V is TRBV5-1, with a tentative D call TRBD1 (5 bases). Germline V gene data show CDR1 as SGHRS and CDR2 as YFSETQ. The germline V and J ends were trimmed by 0 bases and 0 bases, with 13 bases remaining between them. The CDR3 length is 17 residues. CDR3 DNA: TGCGCCAGCAGCTTGGAAACAGGCCAACTCTCTGGAAACACCATATATTTT. As protein: CASSLETGQLSGNTIYF.

Here the CDR3 DNA reads TGTGCCAGCTCACCCCCCGTCCCGGACAGGGGTGTTGAAGAGACCCAGTACTTC. It encodes CASSPPVPDRGVEETQYF. V gene TRBV18 combines with J gene TRBJ2-5; TRBD1 aligns across 9 bases. After removal of 3 bases from V and 3 bases from J, the junction contained 14 bases not matched to a gene. The CDR3 runs 18 residues. Germline CDR1 reads KGHSH; CDR2 reads LQKENI.

V usage is TRBV11-2 and J usage is TRBJ2-1; 8 bases map to TRBD2. The CDR3 spans 17 residues. Germline V gene data show CDR1 as SGHAT and CDR2 as FQNNGV. V gave up 5 bases and J gave up 0 bases; unmatched junction bases: 9. The CDR3 reads CASSLEIAGSSYNEQFF. CDR3 bases: TGTGCCAGCAGCCTTGAGATAGCGGGAAGCTCCTACAATGAGCAGTTCTTC.

The V gene is TRBV29-1, the J gene TRBJ1-1, with D possibly matching TRBD1 (5 bases). The CDR3 sequence is 14 residues long. V lost 1 base to trimming and J lost 1 base, with 10 bases between them. CDR1 is SQVTM, CDR2 ANQGSEA, per germline. CDR3 in amino acids: CSVEVRGKNTEAFF. The CDR3 region has the DNA TGCAGCGTTGAAGTACGGGGGAAGAACACTGAAGCTTTCTTT.

This chain uses TRBV2 with TRBJ1-1; TRBD1 agrees at 7 bases. Germline loops: CDR1 SNHLY, CDR2 FYNNEI. Trimming cost V 5 bases and J 5 bases; bases outside gene matches: 5. The CDR3 is 13 amino acids. The CDR3 protein is CASSFTGVTEAFF. The CDR3 bases are TGTGCCAGCAGTTTTACAGGGGTAACTGAAGCTTTCTTT.